Here is one T cell receptor (beta chain) with its context. This sample was included in a study of blood T cell repertoires in COVID-19. TCRdb's copy holds only in-frame clones and misses some; the assay was immunoSEQ multiplex PCR. Counted here are 280,000 or so clones, around 86% occurring once; the ten biggest clones make up roughly 1.9%. Per germline, CDR1 SGDLS and CDR2 YYNGEE. The CDR3 is made up of 16 amino acids. After removal of 4 bases from V and 6 bases from J, the junction contained 11 bases not matched to a gene. Sequenced material: peripheral blood. The chain is built from TRBV9 and TRBJ2-3, with TRBD2 identical over 10 bases. The TCR originated in a woman in her 30s who had recovered from COVID-19. CDR3 DNA sequence: TGTGCCAGCAGCTTACCACTAGCGGGAAATTTTGATACGCAGTATTTT. Amino acid sequence: CASSLPLAGNFDTQYF.